This note documents a single T cell receptor (beta chain) sequence. Antigen unknown. The PCR made use of 60 Vbeta and 13 Jbeta primers. Clones were read by immunoSEQ multiplex PCR, and TCRdb kept only the in-frame ones, dropping some. Of 210,000 or so clones listed, about 80% were seen once; the top ten hold under 2%. The sample is drawn from a study of cytomegalovirus exposure and HLA in healthy donors. The CDR3 is 14 residues long. CDR1 and CDR2 (germline): SGHAT, FQDESV (reference sequence). The V segment lost 5 bases and the J segment 2 bases; nucleotides outside the gene matches: 3. Notes on the study in general: Links to common viral pathogens appeared, in a later analysis, for several of the most significant clusters. Sequencing had likely introduced a cluster of highly shared sequence variants as an artifact.

The donors, nominally healthy at sampling, likely had unrecorded immune exposures. This chain links TRBV11-1 with TRBJ1-3; 7 bases match TRBD1. The sequence was collected from a man younger than 35 in good health and CMV-seronegative. The sequenced sample consisted of PBMCs. CDR3 sequence (DNA): TGTGCCAGCAGCCAGACAGGGACTGGAAACACCATATATTTT. Its translation: CASSQTGTGNTIYF.